This T cell receptor (beta chain) emerged from a study of identical twins. Whole-study findings and limits: The degree of excess twin sharing was weaker in beta out-of-frame sequences.

A single record per CDR3 protein comes from TCRdb applying MiXCR to the 5' RACE reads. The sample has approximately 550,000 distinct CDR3 sequences; about 20% are singletons. This clonotype was seen only a few times. Its target is not known. This sample was shared with a second study, whose subject was yellow fever vaccine responses in identical twins.

The TCR comes from a young woman in good health. The specimen sequenced was CD4+ T cells sorted from blood.

The chain's CDR3 is CASSSGTGGADTQYF. CDR3 sequence (DNA): TGCGCCAGCAGTTCAGGGACAGGGGGCGCAGATACGCAGTATTTT. This chain joins TRBV5-1 and TRBJ2-3; 12 nucleotides align to TRBD1. This CDR3 has 15 amino acids. Looked up from germline, CDR1 is SGHRS and CDR2 is YFSETQ. V lost 5 bases and J lost 4; bases outside the gene matches: 5.